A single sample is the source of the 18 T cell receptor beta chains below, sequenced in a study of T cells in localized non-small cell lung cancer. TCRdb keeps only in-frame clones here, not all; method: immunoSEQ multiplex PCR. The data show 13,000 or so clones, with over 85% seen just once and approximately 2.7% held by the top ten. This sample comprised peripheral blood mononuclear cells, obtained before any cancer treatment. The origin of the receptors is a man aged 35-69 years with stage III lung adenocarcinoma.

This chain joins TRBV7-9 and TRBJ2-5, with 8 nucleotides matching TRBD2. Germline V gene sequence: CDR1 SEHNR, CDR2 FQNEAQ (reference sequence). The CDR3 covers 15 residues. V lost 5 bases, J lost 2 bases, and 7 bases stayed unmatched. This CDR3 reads CASSPTGTRQETQYF. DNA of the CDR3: TGTGCCAGCAGCCCAACCGGGACTAGGCAAGAGACCCAGTACTTC.

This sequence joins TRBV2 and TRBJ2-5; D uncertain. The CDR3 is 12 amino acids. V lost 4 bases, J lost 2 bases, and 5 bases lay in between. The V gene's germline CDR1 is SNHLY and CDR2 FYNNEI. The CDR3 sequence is CASSGGQETQYF. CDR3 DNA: TGTGCCAGCAGTGGTGGTCAAGAGACCCAGTACTTC.

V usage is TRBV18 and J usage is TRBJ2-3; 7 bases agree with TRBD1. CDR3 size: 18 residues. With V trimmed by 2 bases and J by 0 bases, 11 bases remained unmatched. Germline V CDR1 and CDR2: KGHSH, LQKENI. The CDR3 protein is CASSPAIGTVTSTDTQYF. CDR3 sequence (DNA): TGTGCCAGCTCACCAGCAATCGGGACAGTGACTAGCACAGATACGCAGTATTTT.

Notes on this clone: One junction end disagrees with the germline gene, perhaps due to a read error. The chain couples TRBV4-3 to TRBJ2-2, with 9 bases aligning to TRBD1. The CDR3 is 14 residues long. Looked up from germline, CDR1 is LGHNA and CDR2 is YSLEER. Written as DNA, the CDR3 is TGCGCCAGCAACCAAGGGACAGGGTCCGGGGAGCTGTTTTTT. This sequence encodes CASNQGTGSGELFF.

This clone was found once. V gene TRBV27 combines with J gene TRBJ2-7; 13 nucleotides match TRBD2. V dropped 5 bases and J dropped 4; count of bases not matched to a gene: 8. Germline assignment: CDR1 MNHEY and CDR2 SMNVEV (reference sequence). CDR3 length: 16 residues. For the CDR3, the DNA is TGTGCCAGCAGTCGCGAAGGGACTAGCGGGATATACGAGCAGTACTTC. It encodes CASSREGTSGIYEQYF.

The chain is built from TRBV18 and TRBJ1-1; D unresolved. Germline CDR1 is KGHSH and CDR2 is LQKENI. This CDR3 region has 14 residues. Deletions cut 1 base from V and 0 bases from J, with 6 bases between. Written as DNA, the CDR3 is TGTGCCAGCTCACCACAAAGGGTGAACACTGAAGCTTTCTTT. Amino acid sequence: CASSPQRVNTEAFF.

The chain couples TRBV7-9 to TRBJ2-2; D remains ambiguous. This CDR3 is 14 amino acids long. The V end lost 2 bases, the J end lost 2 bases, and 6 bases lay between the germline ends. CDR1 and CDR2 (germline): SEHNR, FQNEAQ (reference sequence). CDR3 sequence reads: CASSLPGNTGELFF. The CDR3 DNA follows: TGTGCCAGCAGCTTACCGGGTAACACCGGGGAGCTGTTTTTT.

CDR3 coding DNA: TGTGCCAGCAGGCGGGACAATGCTAATGAAAAACTGTTTTTT. The encoded protein is CASRRDNANEKLFF. The V gene is TRBV2, the J gene TRBJ1-4, with a possible D match to TRBD1 (6 bases). This CDR3 is built from 14 residues. Germline V gene data show CDR1 as SNHLY and CDR2 as FYNNEI. The V gene lost 6 bases and the J gene lost 3 bases, with 11 bases spanning the gap. Based on the CDR3 plus reference TRBV2 and TRBJ1-4, the full variable domain is EPEVTQTPSHQVTQMGQEVILRCVPISNHLYFYWYRQILGQKVEFLVSFYNNEISEKSEIFDDQFSVERPDGSNFTLKIRSTKLEDSAMYFCASRRDNANEKLFFGSGTQLSVL.

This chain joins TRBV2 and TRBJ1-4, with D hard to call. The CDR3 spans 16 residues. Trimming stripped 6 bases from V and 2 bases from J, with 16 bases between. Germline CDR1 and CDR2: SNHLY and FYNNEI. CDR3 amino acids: CASSSRTGATNEKLFF. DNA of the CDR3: TGTGCCAGCAGCTCCCGGACCGGAGCCACTAATGAAAAACTGTTTTTT.

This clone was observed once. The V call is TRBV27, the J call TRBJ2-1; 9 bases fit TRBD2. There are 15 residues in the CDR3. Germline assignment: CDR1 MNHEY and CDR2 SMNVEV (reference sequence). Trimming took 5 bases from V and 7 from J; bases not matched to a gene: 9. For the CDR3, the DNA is TGTGCCAGCAGTCTCGGGACTAGCCCAAGTAATGAGCAGTTCTTC. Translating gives CASSLGTSPSNEQFF.

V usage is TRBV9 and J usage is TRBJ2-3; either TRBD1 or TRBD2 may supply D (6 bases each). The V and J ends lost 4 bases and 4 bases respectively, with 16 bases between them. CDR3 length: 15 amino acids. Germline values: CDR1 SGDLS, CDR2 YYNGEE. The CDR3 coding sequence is TGTGCCAGCAGCCCGGGCGGAGGGGGGTCAGATACGCAGTATTTT. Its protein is CASSPGGGGSDTQYF.

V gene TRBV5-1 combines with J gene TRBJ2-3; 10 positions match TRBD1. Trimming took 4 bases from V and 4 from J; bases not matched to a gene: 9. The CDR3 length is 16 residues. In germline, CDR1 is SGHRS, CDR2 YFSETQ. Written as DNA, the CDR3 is TGCGCCAGCAGCCGATGGACAGGGGGTATTTCAGATACGCAGTATTTT. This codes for CASSRWTGGISDTQYF.

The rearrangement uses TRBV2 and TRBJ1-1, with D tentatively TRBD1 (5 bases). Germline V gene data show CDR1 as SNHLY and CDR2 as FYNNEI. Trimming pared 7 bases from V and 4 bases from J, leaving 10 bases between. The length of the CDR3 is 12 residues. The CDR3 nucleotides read TGTGCCAGCACCGCCCAGGGCACTGAAGCTTTCTTT. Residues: CASTAQGTEAFF. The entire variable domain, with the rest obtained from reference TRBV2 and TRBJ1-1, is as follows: EPEVTQTPSHQVTQMGQEVILRCVPISNHLYFYWYRQILGQKVEFLVSFYNNEISEKSEIFDDQFSVERPDGSNFTLKIRSTKLEDSAMYFCASTAQGTEAFFGQGTRLTVV.

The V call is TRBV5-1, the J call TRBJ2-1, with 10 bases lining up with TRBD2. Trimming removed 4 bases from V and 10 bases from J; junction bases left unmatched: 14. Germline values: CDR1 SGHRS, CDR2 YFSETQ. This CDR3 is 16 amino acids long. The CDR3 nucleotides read TGCGCCAGCAGCCTTGGGACTAGCGCCTTCCTGGGGGAGCAGTTCTTC. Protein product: CASSLGTSAFLGEQFF.

CDR3 sequence: CASSIKSYNEQFF. CDR3 sequence (DNA): TGTGCCAGTAGTATTAAGTCCTACAATGAGCAGTTCTTC. The chain is built from TRBV19 and TRBJ2-1; D is uncertain. V lost 3 bases and J 1 base, leaving 4 bases between the germline ends. In germline, CDR1 is LNHDA, CDR2 SQIVND (reference sequence). The CDR3 runs to 13 residues.

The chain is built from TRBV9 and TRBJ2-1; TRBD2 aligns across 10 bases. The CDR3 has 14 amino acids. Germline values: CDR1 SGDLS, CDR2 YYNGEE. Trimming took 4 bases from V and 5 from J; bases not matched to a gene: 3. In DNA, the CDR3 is TGTGCCAGCAGCACGGGACTAGCGAACAATGAGCAGTTCTTC. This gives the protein CASSTGLANNEQFF.

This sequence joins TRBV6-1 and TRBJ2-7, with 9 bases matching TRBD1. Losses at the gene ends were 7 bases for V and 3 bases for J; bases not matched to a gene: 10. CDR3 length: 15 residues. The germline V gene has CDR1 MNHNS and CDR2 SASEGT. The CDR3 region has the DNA TGTGCCAGCAATGGGGGGACAGGGCCCAACTACGAGCAGTACTTC. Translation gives CASNGGTGPNYEQYF.

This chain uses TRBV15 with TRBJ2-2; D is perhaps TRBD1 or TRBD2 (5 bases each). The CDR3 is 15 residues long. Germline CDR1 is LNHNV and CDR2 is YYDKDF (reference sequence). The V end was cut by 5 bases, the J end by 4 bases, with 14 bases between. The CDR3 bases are TGTGCCACCAGCTACCGGGGACGGGGCACCGGGGAGCTGTTTTTT. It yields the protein CATSYRGRGTGELFF.